This TCR beta chain was retrieved from a study of graft-versus-host responses after intestinal transplantation. In the study overall: Among the recipients, all got anti-thymocyte globulin induction and then tacrolimus and steroids for 3 to 4 years. Broader study findings: Recipient marrow showed GvH clones, some seen first in ileum or blood. Across patients carrying graft-donor T cell macrochimerism, allografts held high graft-versus-host to host-versus-graft clonal ratios. Declines in HvG clones occurring early post-transplant were associated with peak circulating GvH clone levels.

Trimming removed 4 bases at V and 5 bases at J, with 11 bases between. CDR1 and CDR2 from the germline V gene are SNHLY and FYNNEI. This CDR3 has 14 residues. Intraepithelial and lamina propria lymphocytes were released after the graft tissue was processed. This clone was observed a few times. Its antigen is unidentified. Data came from immunoSEQ multiplex PCR; TCRdb stores just in-frame clones and leaves some out. The sample yields about 5,700 clones, roughly 71% seen once. The origin of this receptor is a human patient who received an intestinal transplant, so some T cells may come from the graft donor. The sample consisted of ileum tissue, taken around 290 days after intestinal transplant. This chain connects TRBV2 to TRBJ1-4; D gene uncertain. CDR3 amino acids: CASSGRPLNEKLFF. CDR3 in DNA: TGTGCCAGCAGTGGACGGCCTCTCAATGAAAAACTGTTTTTT.